Presented here are 6 T cell receptor beta chains from one specimen sequenced in a study of blood T cell repertoires in COVID-19. Here immunoSEQ multiplex PCR was the method, and the copy in TCRdb shows in-frame clones only, minus some. The table includes 20,000 or so clones, 87% detected once. The sample comprised peripheral blood. These receptors originate from a human donor with active COVID-19. The donor label of this sample is uncertain.

The V and J genes are TRBV27 and TRBJ1-2; TRBD1 aligns across 10 bases. CDR3 length equals 14 residues. Trimming removed 4 bases from V and 5 bases from J; junction bases left unmatched: 4. The V gene's germline CDR1 is MNHEY and CDR2 SMNVEV (reference sequence). The CDR3 here is CASSWGQGLYGYTF. CDR3 in DNA: TGTGCCAGCAGTTGGGGACAGGGGTTATATGGCTACACCTTC.

This sequence joins TRBV30 and TRBJ2-1, with D perhaps TRBD1 (5 bases). Germline V gene lookup returns CDR1 GTSNPN and CDR2 SVGIG (reference sequence). The CDR3 is 11 residues long. The CDR3 loop is CGTGPYNEQFF. The DNA for the CDR3 is TGTGGTACAGGTCCCTACAATGAGCAGTTCTTC.

This chain links TRBV12-5 with TRBJ2-1, with D possibly TRBD2 on 6 matching bases. CDR1 is LGHNT, CDR2 FRNRAP, per germline. V was pared by 2 bases and J by 13 bases, with 15 bases between. The CDR3 loop spans 13 amino acids. This CDR3 is CASGLSRGYTQFF. The CDR3 bases are TGTGCTAGTGGTTTGAGCCGGGGGTATACCCAGTTCTTC.

This clone counts as medium-sized. V and J are TRBV4-3 and TRBJ2-1, with 12 bases lining up with TRBD2. This CDR3 has 17 amino acids. After removal of 3 bases from V and 5 bases from J, the junction contained 8 bases not matched to a gene. The germline V gene has CDR1 LGHNA and CDR2 YSLEER. The CDR3 here is CASSQETSGRANNEQFF. In DNA form, the CDR3 reads TGCGCCAGCAGCCAGGAGACTAGCGGGAGAGCAAACAATGAGCAGTTCTTC.

The J gene is TRBJ1-4, the V gene TRBV30; D unclear. The CDR3 is 13 residues long. CDR1 and CDR2 from the germline V gene are GTSNPN and SVGIG (reference sequence). Trimming stripped 2 bases from V and 6 bases from J, with 10 bases between. The CDR3 nucleotides read TGTGCCTGGAGTATTAGTTTTGATGAAAAACTGTTTTTT. Protein: CAWSISFDEKLFF.

V and J are TRBV6-6 and TRBJ2-7, with a tentative D call TRBD2 (5 bases). V lost 2 bases and J 3 bases, leaving 11 bases between the germline ends. The CDR3 consists of 14 residues. CDR1 and CDR2 from the germline V gene are MNHNY and SVGAGI (reference sequence). In nucleotides, the CDR3 is TGTGCCAGCAGTTACGCTACTAGTAGCTACGAGCAGTACTTC. This sequence encodes CASSYATSSYEQYF.